Given below is one T cell receptor (beta chain) in context. Assay used: immunoSEQ multiplex PCR; TCRdb lists only in-frame clones, some missing. The table records fewer than 300,000 clones, approximately 89% of them present only once. The sample originates from a study of blood T cell repertoires in COVID-19. Trimming removed 3 bases at V and 5 bases at J, with 10 bases between. Germline values: CDR1 LGHDT, CDR2 YNNKEL (reference sequence). This CDR3 contains 13 residues. The chain links TRBV3-1 (or the pseudogene TRBV3-2) to TRBJ1-1; D gene ambiguous. This clonotype originated in a woman between 25 and 40 years old with COVID-19, enrolled during active disease. The specimen sequenced was peripheral blood. CDR3 region: CASSHDSDTEAFF. CDR3 DNA sequence: TGTGCCAGCAGCCACGACTCGGATACTGAAGCTTTCTTT.